The clone carrying this T cell receptor beta chain occurred many times. Its target is unknown. The CDR3 spans 15 residues. Per germline, CDR1 MGHRA and CDR2 YSYEKL. Deletions cut 1 base from V and 0 bases from J, with 7 bases between. Here immunoSEQ multiplex PCR was the method, and the copy in TCRdb shows in-frame clones only, minus some. The sample shows about 14,000 clones, none of them appearing just once. Treatment was busulfan-fludarabine conditioning, a marrow graft, and cyclophosphamide on days +3 and +4. The record originates from a study of T cells after posttransplantation cyclophosphamide. General study points: Donor-recipient repertoire similarity was low at 1-2 months, rising over year one. Recipient CMV seropositivity and CMV reactivation strongly tracked TRB clonality.

The receptor's source is a female patient in her forties who received an allogeneic stem cell transplant from a related donor, was CMV-positive, and had no GVHD. Some of the T cells might come from the graft donor. The chain joins TRBV4-1 to TRBJ1-3; perhaps TRBD1 as D (5 bases). This specimen consisted of PBMCs, obtained approximately 1,200 days after allogeneic stem cell transplant with posttransplant cyclophosphamide. CDR3 residues: CASSQGQSSGNTIYF. The CDR3 nucleotides are TGCGCCAGCAGCCAAGGACAGAGCTCTGGAAACACCATATATTTT.